The 24 T cell receptor beta chains below were found in one sample sequenced in a study of long-term antiretroviral therapy in people with HIV. Samples were assayed with immunoSEQ v3.0 at survey level. Clones were read by immunoSEQ multiplex PCR, and TCRdb kept only the in-frame ones, dropping some. The data show about 33,000 clones, about 80% seen once. The starting material was unsorted PBMCs, obtained 2 years after starting antiretroviral therapy. The origin of the receptors is a woman aged 45 to 65 with HIV.

The chain joins TRBV6-5 to TRBJ2-7; D possibly corresponds to TRBD1 (6 bases). The CDR3 length is 14 residues. In germline, CDR1 is MNHEY, CDR2 SVGAGI. Between the trimmed V and J ends, which lost 0 bases and 3 bases, there was a span of 9 bases. The chain's CDR3 is CASSYSAGVYEQYV. DNA of the CDR3: TGTGCCAGCAGTTACTCGGCAGGGGTCTACGAGCAGTACGTC.

The V and J genes are TRBV2 and TRBJ2-5; the match to TRBD2 covers 10 bases. In germline, CDR1 is SNHLY, CDR2 FYNNEI. CDR3 length: 15 amino acids. V lost 4 bases to trimming and J lost 2 bases; unmatched junction nucleotides: 4. The CDR3 bases are TGTGCCAGCAGTGCAATTAGCGGGGGGCAAGAGACCCAGTACTTC. It encodes CASSAISGGQETQYF.

Comments on this clone: This sample includes further DNA sequences coding for the same CDR3. This chain joins TRBV9 and TRBJ2-3; D is undetermined. Germline V gene sequence: CDR1 SGDLS, CDR2 YYNGEE. V lost 0 bases and J 0 bases, leaving 2 bases between the germline ends. There are 13 residues in the CDR3. The CDR3 DNA follows: TGTGCCAGCAGCGTAGGAAGCACAGATACGCAGTATTTT. This sequence encodes CASSVGSTDTQYF.

In its sample, this clone was seen a few times. The chain has TRBV29-1 and TRBJ2-7; 9 bases match TRBD1. V lost 6 bases to trimming and J lost 6 bases; unmatched junction nucleotides: 6. The CDR3 spans 12 residues. Germline V CDR1 and CDR2: SQVTM, ANQGSEA. CDR3 coding DNA: TGCAGCGTAACAACAGGGGGCGCCGAGCAGTACTTC. As protein: CSVTTGGAEQYF.

The chain couples TRBV11-2 to TRBJ1-2; 8 bases agree with TRBD1. CDR3 size: 15 residues. The junction had 3 bases not matched to a gene; V was cut back by 0 bases and J by 3 bases. Germline V gives CDR1 SGHAT, CDR2 FQNNGV. Here the CDR3 DNA reads TGTGCCAGCAGCTTAGATACCAGGGGGCACTATGGCTACACCTTC. This sequence encodes CASSLDTRGHYGYTF.

The chain links TRBV10-3 to TRBJ2-1; 9 nucleotides align to TRBD2. The CDR3 is 20 residues long. Germline values: CDR1 ENHRY, CDR2 SYGVKD. With 3 bases clipped from V and 8 bases from J, the junction kept 23 bases outside the gene matches. The chain's CDR3 is CAISENGLAGWKSQNYEQFF. For the CDR3, the DNA is TGTGCCATCAGTGAAAACGGTCTAGCGGGGTGGAAGTCACAAAACTATGAGCAGTTCTTC.

The chain combines TRBV18 with TRBJ2-1, with 7 bases aligning to TRBD1. Germline loops: CDR1 KGHSH, CDR2 LQKENI. The trim removed 2 bases at V and 3 bases at J, leaving 4 bases unmatched. The CDR3 has 15 amino acids. The DNA for the CDR3 is TGTGCCAGCTCACCAGGGACAGCGTTCTACAATGAGCAGTTCTTC. It encodes CASSPGTAFYNEQFF.

This clone has a handful of counts. The chain is built from TRBV7-6 and TRBJ1-6; no reliable D call. Trimming removed 1 base from V and 8 bases from J, with 9 bases in between. Germline V gene lookup returns CDR1 SGHVS and CDR2 FNYEAQ. The CDR3 has 14 amino acids. CDR3: CASSLEKGDSPLHF. The CDR3 nucleotides are TGTGCCAGCAGCTTAGAGAAGGGCGATTCACCCCTCCACTTT.

This sequence joins TRBV30 and TRBJ2-4; 11 bases map to TRBD2. Looked up from germline, CDR1 is GTSNPN and CDR2 is SVGIG (reference sequence). J gave up 9 bases and V 3 bases, and 7 bases lay outside the gene matches. CDR3 length: 14 residues. The CDR3 nucleotides read TGTGCCTGGAGGGTAGCGGGGGGGCGGGGCATTCAGTACTTC. It specifies CAWRVAGGRGIQYF.

The chain employs TRBV15 and TRBJ2-7; D gene ambiguous. Germline CDR1 and CDR2: LNHNV and YYDKDF (reference sequence). CDR3 size: 11 residues. V lost 5 bases to trimming and J lost 7 bases, with 9 bases between them. CDR3 sequence (DNA): TGTGCCACCAGCTCTCTCGGAGAGCAGTACGTC. Encoded protein: CATSSLGEQYV.

V is TRBV5-4 and J is TRBJ1-1, with 9 bases fitting TRBD1. Germline loops: CDR1 SGHNT, CDR2 YYREEE (reference sequence). This CDR3 has 16 amino acids. The J segment lost 1 base and the V segment lost 0 bases, leaving 4 bases of the junction unmatched. The CDR3 spells CASSLAGTGQNTEAFF. DNA of the CDR3: TGTGCCAGCAGCTTGGCTGGGACAGGGCAGAACACTGAAGCTTTCTTT.

This chain links TRBV5-1 with TRBJ2-6; possible D gene TRBD1, 5 bases. Looked up from germline, CDR1 is SGHRS and CDR2 is YFSETQ. CDR3 length: 18 residues. V lost 0 bases and J lost 0, with 13 bases in between. The CDR3 protein is CASSLDLSRVSGANVLTF. CDR3 nucleotides: TGCGCCAGCAGCTTGGACCTGAGCAGGGTCTCTGGGGCCAACGTCCTGACTTTC. The full variable domain, in which reference TRBV5-1 and TRBJ2-6 provide the parts outside the CDR3, is KAGVTQTPRYLIKTRGQQVTLSCSPISGHRSVSWYQQTPGQGLQFLFEYFSETQRNKGNFPGRFSGRQFSNSRSEMNVSTLELGDSALYLCASSLDLSRVSGANVLTFGAGSRLTVL.

V is TRBV29-1 and J is TRBJ1-1, with unresolved D. Germline CDR1 is SQVTM and CDR2 is ANQGSEA. The CDR3 consists of 12 residues. V lost 7 bases and J 9 bases, leaving 18 bases between the germline ends. The CDR3 coding sequence is TGCAGCGGTTATGAGGGCGAAGTTCAAGCTTTCTTT. Its protein is CSGYEGEVQAFF.

The V call is TRBV7-8, the J call TRBJ2-2; TRBD2 matches 9 bases. Germline loops: CDR1 SGHVS, CDR2 FQNEAQ. This CDR3 has 15 residues. The ends lost 2 bases at V and 8 bases at J; junction bases unmatched: 6. CDR3 sequence reads: CASSLLGLADGELFF. The CDR3 DNA follows: TGTGCCAGCAGCTTACTGGGACTAGCTGATGGGGAGCTGTTTTTT.

V gene TRBV4-1 combines with J gene TRBJ1-5, with TRBD1 matching 7 bases. CDR1 and CDR2 (germline): MGHRA, YSYEKL. The CDR3 has 19 amino acids. V trimming: 4 bases; J trimming: 7 bases; junction bases outside the gene matches: 22. The CDR3 reads CASSPWGVRDSLRGQPQHF. CDR3 nucleotides: TGCGCCAGCAGCCCGTGGGGAGTGAGGGACAGCCTAAGAGGCCAGCCCCAGCATTTT.

J is TRBJ2-1 and V is TRBV10-2; TRBD2 might be the D (5 bases). V was pared by 2 bases and J by 4 bases, with 12 bases between. This CDR3 is built from 15 residues. Per the germline V gene, CDR1 is WSHSY and CDR2 is SAAADI. The chain's CDR3 is CASSERRAAYNEQFF. The CDR3 DNA is TGCGCCAGCAGTGAGAGGCGGGCGGCTTACAATGAGCAGTTCTTC.

The rearrangement uses TRBV30 and TRBJ1-6; tentatively, D is TRBD1 (6 bases). Germline-derived CDR1 and CDR2 are GTSNPN and SVGIG (reference sequence). The germline V and J ends were trimmed by 4 bases and 9 bases, with 7 bases remaining between them. This CDR3 has 11 amino acids. CDR3 protein: CAWKQGSPLHF. DNA of the CDR3: TGTGCCTGGAAACAGGGTTCACCCCTCCACTTT.

The chain joins TRBV15 to TRBJ2-7, with 7 nucleotides matching TRBD2. This CDR3 region has 15 residues. Germline loops: CDR1 LNHNV, CDR2 YYDKDF (reference sequence). Unmatched junction bases numbered 7, after V lost 0 bases and J lost 5 bases. CDR3 region: CATSRDWLGGNEQYF. Here the CDR3 DNA reads TGTGCCACCAGCAGAGATTGGTTGGGGGGGAACGAGCAGTACTTC.

This chain connects TRBV7-9 to TRBJ2-3; TRBD2 matches 8 bases. The junction had 2 bases not matched to a gene; V was cut back by 5 bases and J by 1 base. The CDR3 contains 14 residues. Per germline, CDR1 SEHNR and CDR2 FQNEAQ (reference sequence). CDR3 sequence (DNA): TGTGCCAGCAGCGAGACTAGCGGCACAGATACGCAGTATTTT. Its translation is CASSETSGTDTQYF.

The V gene is TRBV5-1, the J gene TRBJ2-7, with D possibly being TRBD2 (6 bases). The V gene lost 4 bases and the J gene lost 3 bases, with 11 bases spanning the gap. CDR1 and CDR2 (germline): SGHRS, YFSETQ. The CDR3 has 13 residues. As DNA, the CDR3 is TGCGCCAGCAGCCTCGACGGGGGCTACGAGCAGTACTTC. Amino acid sequence: CASSLDGGYEQYF.

The J gene is TRBJ1-6, the V gene TRBV5-6; D may be TRBD1 (5 bases). CDR3 length: 15 amino acids. The V gene lost 1 base and the J gene lost 6 bases, with 11 bases spanning the gap. Germline V gene data show CDR1 as SGHDT and CDR2 as YYEEEE. The CDR3 here is CASSLMWRGNSPLHF. The CDR3 DNA reads TGTGCCAGCAGCTTGATGTGGAGGGGTAATTCACCCCTCCACTTT.

For the CDR3, the DNA is TGCAGCGTGACCCTAACAGGAAACACTGAAGCTTTCTTT. This codes for CSVTLTGNTEAFF. The genes are TRBV29-1 and TRBJ1-1; perhaps TRBD1 as D (5 bases). Germline V CDR1 and CDR2: SQVTM, ANQGSEA. Deletions cut 6 bases from V and 2 bases from J, with 13 bases between. The CDR3 length is 13 residues.

This clone was seen just once. The J gene is TRBJ2-1, the V gene TRBV14; D gene ambiguous. V was cut by 1 base and J by 4 bases, with 5 bases left in between. The CDR3 runs to 13 residues. The germline CDR1 and CDR2 sequences are SGHDN and FVKESK. CDR3 sequence reads: CASSQAVYNEQFF. The CDR3 nucleotides read TGTGCCAGCAGCCAAGCGGTGTACAATGAGCAGTTCTTC.

The rearrangement uses TRBV7-7 and TRBJ2-3, with 8 bases fitting TRBD2. CDR1 is SSHAT and CDR2 is FNYEAQ in the germline V gene (reference sequence). Germline trimming cut 2 bases from V and 4 bases from J; bases unmatched to any gene: 2. This CDR3 is built from 14 residues. As DNA, the CDR3 is TGTGCCAGCAGCTTAACGGGAGGGTCAGATACGCAGTATTTT. Residues: CASSLTGGSDTQYF. The variable domain in full, with the rest retrieved from reference TRBV7-7 and TRBJ2-3, is GAGVSQSPRYKVTKRGQDVTLRCDPISSHATLYWYQQALGQGPEFLTYFNYEAQPDKSGLPSDRFSAERPEGSISTLTIQRTEQRDSAMYRCASSLTGGSDTQYFGPGTRLTVL.